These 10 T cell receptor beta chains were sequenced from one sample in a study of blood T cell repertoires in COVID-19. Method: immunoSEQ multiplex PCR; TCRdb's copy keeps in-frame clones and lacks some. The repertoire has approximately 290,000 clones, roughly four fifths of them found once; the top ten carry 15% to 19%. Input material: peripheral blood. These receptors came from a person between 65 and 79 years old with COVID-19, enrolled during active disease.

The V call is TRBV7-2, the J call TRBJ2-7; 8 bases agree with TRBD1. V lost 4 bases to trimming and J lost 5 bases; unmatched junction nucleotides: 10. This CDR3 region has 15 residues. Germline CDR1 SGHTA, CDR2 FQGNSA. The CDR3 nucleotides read TGTGCCAGCAGCTCGGTAGGACAGGGAGTCGACGAGCAGTACTTC. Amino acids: CASSSVGQGVDEQYF. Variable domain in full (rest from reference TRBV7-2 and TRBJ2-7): GAGVSQSPSNKVTEKGKDVELRCDPISGHTALYWYRQSLGQGLEFLIYFQGNSAPDKSGLPSDRFSAERTGGSVSTLTIQRTQQEDSAVYLCASSSVGQGVDEQYFGPGTRLTVT.

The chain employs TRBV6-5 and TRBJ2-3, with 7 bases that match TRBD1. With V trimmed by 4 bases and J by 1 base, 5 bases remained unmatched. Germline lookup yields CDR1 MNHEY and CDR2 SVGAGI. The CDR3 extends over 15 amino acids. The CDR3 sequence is CASSLLGQGTDTQYF. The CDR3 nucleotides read TGTGCCAGCAGTTTACTTGGACAGGGCACAGATACGCAGTATTTT.

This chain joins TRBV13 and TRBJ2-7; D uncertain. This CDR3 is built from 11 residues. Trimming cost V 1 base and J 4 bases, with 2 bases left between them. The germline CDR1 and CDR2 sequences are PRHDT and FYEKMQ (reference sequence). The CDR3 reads CASSLAYEQYF. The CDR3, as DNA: TGTGCCAGCAGCTTAGCTTACGAGCAGTACTTC.

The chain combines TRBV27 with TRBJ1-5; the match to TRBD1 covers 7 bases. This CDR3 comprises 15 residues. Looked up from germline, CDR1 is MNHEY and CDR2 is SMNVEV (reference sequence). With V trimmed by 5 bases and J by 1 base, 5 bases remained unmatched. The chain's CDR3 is CASSVTGASNQPQHF. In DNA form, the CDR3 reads TGTGCCAGCAGTGTAACAGGGGCGAGCAATCAGCCCCAGCATTTT.

CDR3 DNA: TGTGCCAGCAGTGCCCAATCGGGACAGGGTTTTGCCGAGCAGTACTTC. Its protein is CASSAQSGQGFAEQYF. This rearrangement joins TRBV27 to TRBJ2-7; 9 bases are shared with TRBD1. Germline values: CDR1 MNHEY, CDR2 SMNVEV (reference sequence). Losses at the gene ends were 5 bases for V and 6 bases for J; bases not matched to a gene: 14. The CDR3 runs 16 residues.

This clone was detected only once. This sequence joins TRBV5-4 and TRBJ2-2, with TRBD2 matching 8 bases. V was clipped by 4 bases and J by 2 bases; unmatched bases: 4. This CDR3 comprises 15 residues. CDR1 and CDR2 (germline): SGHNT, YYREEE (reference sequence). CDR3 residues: CASSRGGYNTGELFF. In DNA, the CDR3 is TGTGCCAGCAGCCGGGGGGGGTATAACACCGGGGAGCTGTTTTTT. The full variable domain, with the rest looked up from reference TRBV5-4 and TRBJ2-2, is ETGVTQSPTHLIKTRGQQVTLRCSSQSGHNTVSWYQQALGQGPQFIFQYYREEENGRGNFPPRFSGLQFPNYSSELNVNALELDDSALYLCASSRGGYNTGELFFGEGSRLTVL.

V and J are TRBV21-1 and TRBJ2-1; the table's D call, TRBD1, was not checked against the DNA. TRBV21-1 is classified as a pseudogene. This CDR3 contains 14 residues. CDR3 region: CAAGVDRGDNEQFF. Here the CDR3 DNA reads TGTGCCGCGGGGGTGGACAGGGGGGACAATGAGCAGTTCTTC.

CDR3 sequence reads: CASSSRDYRRSETQYF. For the CDR3, the DNA is TGTGCCAGCAGTTCCCGGGACTATCGTCGGTCCGAGACCCAGTACTTC. The V and J genes are TRBV28 and TRBJ2-5, with 7 bases aligning to TRBD2. CDR1 MDHEN and CDR2 SYDVKM come from the germline V gene. Losses at the gene ends were 4 bases for V and 5 bases for J; bases not matched to a gene: 13. There are 16 residues in the CDR3.

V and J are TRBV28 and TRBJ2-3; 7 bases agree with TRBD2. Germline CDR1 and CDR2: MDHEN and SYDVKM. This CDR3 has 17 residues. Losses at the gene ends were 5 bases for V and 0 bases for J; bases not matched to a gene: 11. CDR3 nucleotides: TGTGCCAGCAGTGAGGGCCTAGCGGAGATTAGCACAGATACGCAGTATTTT. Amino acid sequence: CASSEGLAEISTDTQYF. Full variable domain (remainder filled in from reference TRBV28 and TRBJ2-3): DVKVTQSSRYLVKRTGEKVFLECVQDMDHENMFWYRQDPGLGLRLIYFSYDVKMKEKGDIPEGYSVSREKKERFSLILESASTNQTSMYLCASSEGLAEISTDTQYFGPGTRLTVL.

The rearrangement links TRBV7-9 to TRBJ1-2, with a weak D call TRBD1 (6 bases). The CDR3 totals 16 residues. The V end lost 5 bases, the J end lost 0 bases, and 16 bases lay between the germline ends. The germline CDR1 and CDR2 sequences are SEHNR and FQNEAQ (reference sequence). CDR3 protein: CASSPSDRPANYGYTF. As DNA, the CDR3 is TGTGCCAGCAGCCCGTCAGACAGGCCAGCTAACTATGGCTACACCTTC.